These T cell receptor beta chains were read from a single sample in a study of T cells in localized non-small cell lung cancer. The method was immunoSEQ multiplex PCR; TCRdb's version includes in-frame clones alone and lacks a portion of them. The table shows 55,000 to 80,000 clones, with approximately 85% occurring only once. This sample comprised peripheral blood, obtained before any cancer treatment. The receptors were gathered from a female donor of 60 years or more with stage I lung adenocarcinoma. Each CDR3 is given with its conserved first and last residue. Fields, in order: CDR3 protein, CDR3 DNA, clone size, J gene, V gene, D gene, CDR3 length. The D gene is left open where the match is weak. The size field is filled for only some rows; it gives once, few, many or a size class.

cdr3_aa: CASSPLRGATEAFF; cdr3_nt: TGTGCCAGCTCACCACTCAGGGGTGCCACTGAAGCTTTCTTT; clone_size: .; j_call: TRBJ1-1; v_call: TRBV18; d_call: .; cdr3_length: 14
cdr3_aa: CASSSTTRGRGNQPQHF; cdr3_nt: TGTGCCAGCAGTTCAACCACCAGGGGGCGAGGCAATCAGCCCCAGCATTTT; clone_size: once; j_call: TRBJ1-5; v_call: TRBV27; d_call: TRBD1; cdr3_length: 17
cdr3_aa: CASSPRGTSREETQYF; cdr3_nt: TGTGCCAGCAGCCCTCGAGGGACTAGCAGGGAAGAGACCCAGTACTTC; clone_size: .; j_call: TRBJ2-5; v_call: TRBV7-3; d_call: TRBD2; cdr3_length: 16
cdr3_aa: CASSLGTVPRTQYF; cdr3_nt: TGTGCCAGCAGCTTAGGGACGGTCCCACGGACCCAGTACTTC; clone_size: .; j_call: TRBJ2-5; v_call: TRBV7-3; d_call: .; cdr3_length: 14
cdr3_aa: CASSLGGPSEAFF; cdr3_nt: TGTGCCAGCAGTTTAGGGGGCCCAAGTGAAGCTTTCTTT; clone_size: .; j_call: TRBJ1-1; v_call: TRBV28; d_call: .; cdr3_length: 13
cdr3_aa: CASSLVAGGNTGELFF; cdr3_nt: TGTGCCAGCTCACTTGTAGCGGGAGGAAACACCGGGGAGCTGTTTTTT; clone_size: .; j_call: TRBJ2-2; v_call: TRBV18; d_call: TRBD2; cdr3_length: 16
cdr3_aa: CATQGGTNEKLFF; cdr3_nt: TGTGCCACCCAGGGAGGGACTAATGAAAAACTGTTTTTT; clone_size: few; j_call: TRBJ1-4; v_call: TRBV25-1; d_call: .; cdr3_length: 13
cdr3_aa: CASSLKSGKETQYF; cdr3_nt: TGCGCCAGCAGCTTGAAGAGCGGGAAGGAGACCCAGTACTTC; clone_size: .; j_call: TRBJ2-5; v_call: TRBV5-1; d_call: TRBD2; cdr3_length: 14
cdr3_aa: CASSLKGRGLAGYQETQYF; cdr3_nt: TGTGCCAGCAGCTTAAAAGGGCGGGGACTAGCGGGATACCAAGAGACCCAGTACTTC; clone_size: .; j_call: TRBJ2-5; v_call: TRBV11-3; d_call: TRBD2; cdr3_length: 19
cdr3_aa: CASSSWTGSNSPLHF; cdr3_nt: TGTGCCAGCAGTTCCTGGACAGGGAGTAATTCACCCCTCCACTTT; clone_size: .; j_call: TRBJ1-6; v_call: TRBV6-6; d_call: TRBD1; cdr3_length: 15
cdr3_aa: CASSEGRSPLHF; cdr3_nt: TGTGCCAGCAGTGAGGGAAGGTCACCCCTCCACTTT; clone_size: .; j_call: TRBJ1-6; v_call: TRBV27; d_call: .; cdr3_length: 12
cdr3_aa: CASSLVRVSADTQYF; cdr3_nt: TGTGCCAGCAGCTTAGTGCGGGTGTCGGCAGATACGCAGTATTTT; clone_size: .; j_call: TRBJ2-3; v_call: TRBV11-3; d_call: .; cdr3_length: 15
cdr3_aa: CASSRTSLGRIGINEQFF; cdr3_nt: TGTGCCAGCAGCCGCACTAGCCTCGGTCGAATCGGAATTAACGAGCAGTTCTTC; clone_size: few; j_call: TRBJ2-1; v_call: TRBV7-9; d_call: .; cdr3_length: 18
cdr3_aa: CASSITGAGNTIYF; cdr3_nt: TGTGCCAGCAGCATCACAGGGGCTGGAAACACCATATATTTT; clone_size: .; j_call: TRBJ1-3; v_call: TRBV7-9; d_call: TRBD1; cdr3_length: 14
cdr3_aa: CASSQGVGEKLFF; cdr3_nt: TGCGCCAGCAGCCAAGGAGTGGGTGAAAAACTGTTTTTT; clone_size: .; j_call: TRBJ1-4; v_call: TRBV4-1; d_call: .; cdr3_length: 13
cdr3_aa: CASSLGLRGENGYTF; cdr3_nt: TGTGCCAGCAGCCTAGGGCTCAGGGGAGAGAATGGCTACACCTTC; clone_size: .; j_call: TRBJ1-2; v_call: TRBV9; d_call: .; cdr3_length: 15
cdr3_aa: CASIGLAAGELFF; cdr3_nt: TGTGCCAGTATCGGACTAGCGGCCGGGGAGCTGTTTTTT; clone_size: .; j_call: TRBJ2-2; v_call: TRBV19; d_call: TRBD2; cdr3_length: 13
cdr3_aa: CASSFFRGEKLFF; cdr3_nt: TGTGCCAGCAGCTTTTTCAGGGGGGAAAAACTGTTTTTT; clone_size: .; j_call: TRBJ1-4; v_call: TRBV5-8; d_call: TRBD1; cdr3_length: 13
cdr3_aa: CASSLLGLAGGLGTDTQYF; cdr3_nt: TGTGCCAGCAGCTTGTTGGGACTAGCGGGAGGGCTCGGCACAGATACGCAGTATTTT; clone_size: .; j_call: TRBJ2-3; v_call: TRBV5-5; d_call: TRBD2; cdr3_length: 19
cdr3_aa: CASSLVASGGGTDTQYF; cdr3_nt: TGCGCCAGCAGCTTGGTCGCTAGCGGGGGGGGCACAGATACGCAGTATTTT; clone_size: .; j_call: TRBJ2-3; v_call: TRBV5-1; d_call: TRBD2; cdr3_length: 17
cdr3_aa: CSVVQGTRDTQYF; cdr3_nt: TGCAGCGTTGTTCAGGGGACCCGAGATACGCAGTATTTT; clone_size: .; j_call: TRBJ2-3; v_call: TRBV29-1; d_call: .; cdr3_length: 13
cdr3_aa: CASSLADKGTDTQYF; cdr3_nt: TGCGCCAGCAGCTTGGCCGACAAGGGCACAGATACGCAGTATTTT; clone_size: .; j_call: TRBJ2-3; v_call: TRBV5-1; d_call: .; cdr3_length: 15
cdr3_aa: CASSQGGALNSPPHF; cdr3_nt: TGTGCCAGCAGCCAGGGGGGGGCGCTGAATTCACCCCCCCACTTT; clone_size: .; j_call: TRBJ1-6; v_call: TRBV9; d_call: TRBD1; cdr3_length: 15
cdr3_aa: CASSLAGEDTQYF; cdr3_nt: TGTGCCAGCAGCTTGGCGGGGGAAGATACGCAGTATTTT; clone_size: .; j_call: TRBJ2-3; v_call: TRBV5-4; d_call: .; cdr3_length: 13
cdr3_aa: CASSQGQGSGQPQHF; cdr3_nt: TGTGCCAGCAGCCAGGGACAGGGGAGCGGTCAGCCCCAGCATTTT; clone_size: .; j_call: TRBJ1-5; v_call: TRBV6-5; d_call: TRBD1; cdr3_length: 15
cdr3_aa: CASKGGSGDWVF; cdr3_nt: TGTGCCAGCAAAGGGGGGTCTGGTGACTGGGTGTTC; clone_size: .; j_call: TRBJ1-2; v_call: TRBV6-5; d_call: .; cdr3_length: 12
cdr3_aa: CASSPSSGTFGEQYF; cdr3_nt: TGCGCCAGCAGCCCTTCTAGCGGCACCTTTGGGGAGCAGTACTTC; clone_size: .; j_call: TRBJ2-7; v_call: TRBV5-1; d_call: TRBD2; cdr3_length: 15
cdr3_aa: CASRRDGGSGNTIYF; cdr3_nt: TGCGCCAGCAGACGGGACGGCGGCTCTGGAAACACCATATATTTT; clone_size: once; j_call: TRBJ1-3; v_call: TRBV5-1; d_call: .; cdr3_length: 15